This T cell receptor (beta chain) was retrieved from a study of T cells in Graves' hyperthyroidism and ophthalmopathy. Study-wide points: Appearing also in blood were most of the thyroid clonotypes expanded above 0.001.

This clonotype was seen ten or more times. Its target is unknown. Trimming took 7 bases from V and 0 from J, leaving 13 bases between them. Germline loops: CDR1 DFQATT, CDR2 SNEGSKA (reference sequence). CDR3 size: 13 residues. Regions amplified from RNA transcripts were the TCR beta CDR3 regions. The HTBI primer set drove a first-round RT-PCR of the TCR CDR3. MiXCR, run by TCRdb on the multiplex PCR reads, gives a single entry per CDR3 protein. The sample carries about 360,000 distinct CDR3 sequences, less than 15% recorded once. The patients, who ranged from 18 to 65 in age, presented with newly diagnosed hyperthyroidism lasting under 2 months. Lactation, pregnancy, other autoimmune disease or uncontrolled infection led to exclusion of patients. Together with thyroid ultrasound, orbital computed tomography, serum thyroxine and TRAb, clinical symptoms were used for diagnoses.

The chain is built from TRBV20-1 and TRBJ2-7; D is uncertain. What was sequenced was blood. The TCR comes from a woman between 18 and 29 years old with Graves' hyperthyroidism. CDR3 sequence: CSVDSGTSYEQYF. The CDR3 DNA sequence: TGCAGTGTTGACTCGGGCACCTCCTACGAGCAGTACTTC.